The 7 T cell receptor beta chains given below trace back to one sample, sequenced in a study of cytomegalovirus exposure and HLA in healthy donors. The study ran its PCR with 60 Vbeta and 13 Jbeta primers. The assay was immunoSEQ multiplex PCR, and TCRdb's table has in-frame clones only and misses some. The data contain about 160,000 clones, approximately 80% of them singletons. The sample consisted of PBMCs. The source is a male donor in good health and CMV-seronegative.

Points on this clone: At one of its ends the junction is not consistent with the germline gene, which may arise from a read error. The same CDR3 arises from other DNA sequences in this sample as well. The gene calls are TRBV28 and TRBJ1-2; a weak D match, TRBD1 (6 bases). The CDR3 runs 14 residues. CDR1 is MDHEN and CDR2 is SYDVKM in the germline V gene. CDR3 bases: TGTGCCAGCAGTTCCCTGCCAGGGGCTTATGGCTACACTTTC. This translates into CASSSLPGAYGYTF.

V is TRBV6-1 and J is TRBJ1-5, with 9 bases lining up with TRBD1. The CDR3 loop spans 12 amino acids. V trimming: 8 bases; J trimming: 4 bases; junction bases outside the gene matches: 0. CDR1 and CDR2 from the germline V gene are MNHNS and SASEGT. The DNA of the CDR3 is TGTGCCAGCGGACAGGGGAATCAGCCCCAGCATTTT. Translation gives CASGQGNQPQHF.

The chain combines TRBV9 with TRBJ2-7, with 9 bases fitting TRBD1. Per germline, CDR1 SGDLS and CDR2 YYNGEE. The CDR3 sequence is 14 residues long. V lost 2 bases to trimming and J lost 2 bases; unmatched junction nucleotides: 2. The CDR3 loop reads CASSVRDRAYEQYF. As DNA, the CDR3 is TGTGCCAGCAGCGTCCGGGACAGGGCCTACGAGCAGTACTTC. Full variable domain (remainder filled in from reference TRBV9 and TRBJ2-7): DSGVTQTPKHLITATGQRVTLRCSPRSGDLSVYWYQQSLDQGLQFLIQYYNGEERAKGNILERFSAQQFPDLHSELNLSSLELGDSALYFCASSVRDRAYEQYFGPGTRLTVT.

Points on this clone: Other nucleotide sequences in the sample specify the same CDR3. The rearrangement uses TRBV28 and TRBJ1-2; D perhaps matches TRBD1 (5 bases). Germline V gene sequence: CDR1 MDHEN, CDR2 SYDVKM. V gave up 6 bases and J gave up 4 bases, with 9 bases separating them. CDR3 length: 12 amino acids. The CDR3 reads CASSSGGYGYTF. The CDR3 nucleotides read TGTGCCAGCAGCTCCGGGGGCTATGGCTACACCTTC.

The CDR3 DNA sequence: TGTGCCAGCATTTCACCCGGGGATACTGAAGCTTTCTTT. This translates into CASISPGDTEAFF. V usage is TRBV28 and J usage is TRBJ1-1, with D hard to call. Germline V lookup: CDR1 MDHEN, CDR2 SYDVKM. The V and J ends lost 7 bases and 5 bases respectively, with 14 bases between them. This CDR3 has 13 amino acids. Full variable domain (rest looked up from reference TRBV28 and TRBJ1-1): DVKVTQSSRYLVKRTGEKVFLECVQDMDHENMFWYRQDPGLGLRLIYFSYDVKMKEKGDIPEGYSVSREKKERFSLILESASTNQTSMYLCASISPGDTEAFFGQGTRLTVV.

V gene TRBV5-1 combines with J gene TRBJ1-4; TRBD1 matches 9 bases. The CDR3 covers 15 residues. V was clipped by 2 bases and J by 5 bases; unmatched bases: 4. Germline CDR1 and CDR2: SGHRS and YFSETQ. CDR3 nucleotides: TGCGCCAGCAGCTTAACAGGGGGCGCAAATGAAAAACTGTTTTTT. Protein sequence: CASSLTGGANEKLFF.

This clone was recorded once. The CDR3 loop reads CATSRDLRKWGDEQFF. The CDR3 DNA sequence: TGTGCCACCAGCAGGGACCTCAGGAAGTGGGGCGATGAGCAGTTCTTC. This chain uses TRBV15 with TRBJ2-1, with D perhaps matching TRBD1 (5 bases). The germline V gene has CDR1 LNHNV and CDR2 YYDKDF (reference sequence). Trimming cost V 3 bases and J 8 bases, with 20 bases left between them. The CDR3 loop spans 16 amino acids.